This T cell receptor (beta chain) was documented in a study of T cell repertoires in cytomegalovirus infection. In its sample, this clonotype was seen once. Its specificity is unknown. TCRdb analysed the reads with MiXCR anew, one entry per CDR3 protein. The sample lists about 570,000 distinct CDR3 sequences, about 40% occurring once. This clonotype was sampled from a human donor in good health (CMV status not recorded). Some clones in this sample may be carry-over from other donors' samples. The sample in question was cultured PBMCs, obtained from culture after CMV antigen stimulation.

CDR3 nucleotides: TGTGCCAGCAGTTTATCTCTCGGGCAGTTCTTC. It yields the protein CASSLSLGQFF. The chain carries TRBV28 and TRBJ2-1, with D uncertain. V was trimmed by 1 base and J by 12 bases, leaving 7 bases between them. The CDR3 runs to 11 residues. CDR1 is MDHEN, CDR2 SYDVKM, per germline.